The rows below give T cell receptor beta chains drawn from one sample of a study of response to subunit inactivated influenza vaccine. One entry per CDR3 protein, called by TCRdb with MiXCR from the RT-PCR reads. The table lists some 520,000 distinct CDR3 sequences, 16% of them singletons. The sequenced sample was CD4+ T cells sorted from PBMCs, obtained 23 to 25 months after vaccination. These receptors were collected from a man aged 45 to 70 who received an inactivated influenza vaccine. The CDR3 runs from the conserved cysteine through the conserved F or W. Fields, in order: V gene, CDR3 protein.

TRBV7-9 CASILGGSYNEQFF
TRBV20-1 CSARDSQAGVGETQYF
TRBV5-1 CASSLVQGFYNEQFF
TRBV5-1 CASRGPGLNYEQYF
TRBV11-3 CASSLDRTAGELFF
TRBV20-1 CSTKRAHQPQHF
TRBV11-2 CASSSQGSLYEQYF
TRBV6-2/TRBV6-3 CASNTPGSFNEQFF
TRBV20-1 CSAQDRRKEKLFF
TRBV27 CASSPRTGGHRSGANVLTF